The entry below describes one T cell receptor beta chain. This clonotype has just a few counts. The antigen it binds to is not known. No base qualities exist here, and no much larger clone lies one base off it. The instrument was an Illumina HiSeq 2500. TCR beta libraries were prepared by quantitative 5'-RACE with molecular barcodes. In the authors' own workflow: To identify disease-linked TCR variants, a new computational method was used, one built on a probabilistic model of VDJ rearrangement. The raw public reads went through TCRdb reprocessing: fastp at Q25, MiXCR clone calling, in-frame beta chains kept. One record per CDR3 amino acid sequence lists the most common genes and DNA. The V and J calls shown here were made by TCRdb, not taken from the authors' results. The sample table shows roughly 230,000 distinct CDR3 sequences, and 8.2% are seen once. The top ten clones comprise more than 4.5% of the sample.

This record comes from a study of CD8 T cells in ankylosing spondylitis (dated by TCRdb to about 2017). Broadly, across the study: The study profiled T cell receptor beta repertoires in healthy donors and ankylosing spondylitis patients to find disease-linked TCR variants. The full study cohort comprised some 27 ankylosing spondylitis patients and roughly 110 healthy donors. Samples of peripheral blood were taken, and for ankylosing spondylitis patients, synovial fluid was collected as well. Results and caveats for the whole study, not just this receptor: Some of the motif variants had been reported before in the synovial fluid and blood of reactive arthritis patients, a finding that suggests common disease-initiation mechanisms. Significant enrichment of the disease-linked clones was reported in matched synovial fluid samples from ankylosing spondylitis patients. A CD8+ phenotype was shown by the disease-linked clones, which were found at relatively low frequencies in peripheral blood. A TCR beta motif of about eight highly homologous amino acid variants appeared characteristic of blood from ankylosing spondylitis patients.

Clipping removes 5 bases from V and 0 bases from J, with 4 as the unmatched junction base count. CDR1 and CDR2, per the germline V gene, are SGHVS and FQNEAQ. CDR3 length: 14 amino acids, cysteine to phenylalanine. The CDR3 DNA has 42 bases and is translated from base 1. The sample was blood, either unsorted or a sorted T cell fraction (not recorded which). This receptor was taken from a female donor with ankylosing spondylitis or in good health (not recorded which). The V and J segments used are TRBV7-8 and TRBJ2-7; 7 junctional bases match TRBD1. The DNA reads TGTGCCAGCAGCATGGGACAGCACTCCTACGAGCAGTACTTC. This gives the protein CASSMGQHSYEQYF.